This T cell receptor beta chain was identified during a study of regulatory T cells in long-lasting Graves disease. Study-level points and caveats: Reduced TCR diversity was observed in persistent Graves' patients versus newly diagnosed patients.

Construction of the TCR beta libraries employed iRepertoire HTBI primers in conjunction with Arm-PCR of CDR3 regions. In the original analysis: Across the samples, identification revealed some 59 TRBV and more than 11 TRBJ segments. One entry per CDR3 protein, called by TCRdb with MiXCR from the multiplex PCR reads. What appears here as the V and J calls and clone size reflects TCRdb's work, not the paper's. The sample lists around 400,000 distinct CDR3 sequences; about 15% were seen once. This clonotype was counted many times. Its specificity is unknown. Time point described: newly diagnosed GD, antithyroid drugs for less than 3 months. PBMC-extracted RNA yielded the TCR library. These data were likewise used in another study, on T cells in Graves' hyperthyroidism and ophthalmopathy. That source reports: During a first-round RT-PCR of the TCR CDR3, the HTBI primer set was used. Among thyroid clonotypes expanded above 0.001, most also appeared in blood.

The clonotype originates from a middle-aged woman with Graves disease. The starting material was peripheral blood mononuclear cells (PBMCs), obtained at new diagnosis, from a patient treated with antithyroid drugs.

CDR3 protein: CSETRDFTDTQYF. The CDR3 DNA is TGCAGCGAAACCAGGGATTTCACAGATACGCAGTATTTT. The V call is TRBV29-1, the J call TRBJ2-3; weak D call: TRBD1 (5 bases). Trimming cost V 7 bases and J 2 bases, with 13 bases left between them. CDR1 and CDR2 (germline): SQVTM, ANQGSEA. The CDR3 has 13 amino acids.